The T cell receptor (beta chain) under discussion was sequenced for a study of regulatory T cells in long-lasting Graves disease. On the study more broadly: Prior antithyroid drug treatment in newly diagnosed Graves' patients lasted under 3 months.

The junction had 18 bases not matched to a gene; V was cut back by 2 bases and J by 5 bases. This CDR3 contains 18 residues. Germline CDR1 and CDR2: DFQATT and SNEGSKA (reference sequence). Relying on iRepertoire HTBI primers and Arm-PCR of CDR3 regions, the team built TCR beta libraries. TCRdb re-analysed the multiplex PCR reads in MiXCR, keeping a single row per CDR3 protein. The sample includes about 440,000 distinct CDR3 sequences, around 15% seen only once; the top ten take about a quarter. The time point was: newly diagnosed GD, antithyroid drugs for less than 3 months. Scientists built the TCR library using RNA that was extracted from PBMCs. The table lists this clonotype with many counts. This sample was also put to use in a study of T cells in Graves' hyperthyroidism and ophthalmopathy. From that paper: Graves' hyperthyroidism is called stable when ophthalmopathy does not progress within 18 months.

This receptor was identified in a woman between 18 and 30 years old with Graves disease. The chain couples TRBV20-1 to TRBJ2-3, with TRBD2 matching 8 bases. This specimen consisted of peripheral blood mononuclear cells (PBMCs), obtained at new diagnosis, from a patient treated with antithyroid drugs. The CDR3 region is CSARPILKAGVGGDTQYF. The CDR3 nucleotides are TGCAGTGCTAGACCTATCTTGAAAGCGGGAGTGGGGGGAGATACGCAGTATTTT.